The present T cell receptor beta chain was sequenced within a study of response to subunit inactivated influenza vaccine. Findings and caveats of the study: The authors put forward the suggestion that each seasonal influenza vaccination may bring in only a limited number of new T cells.

This clonotype was observed a handful of times. Its cognate antigen is unknown. Germline-derived CDR1 and CDR2 are SGHRS and YFSETQ. Trimming stripped 3 bases from V and 4 bases from J, with 16 bases between. CDR3 length: 15 residues. Via MiXCR, TCRdb re-called the RT-PCR reads, giving one row per CDR3 protein. The data hold roughly 180,000 distinct CDR3 sequences, with about 9.3% observed a single time. The source material was non-naive T cells sorted from PBMCs, sampled on the day of vaccination. The chain uses TRBV5-1 and TRBJ2-5; D ambiguous. This clonotype was obtained from a man aged 45-65 years who received an inactivated influenza vaccine. As DNA, the CDR3 is TGCGCCAGCAGCTCCGACTTTTCCATCCGAGAGACCCAGTACTTC. Translated, it gives CASSSDFSIRETQYF.